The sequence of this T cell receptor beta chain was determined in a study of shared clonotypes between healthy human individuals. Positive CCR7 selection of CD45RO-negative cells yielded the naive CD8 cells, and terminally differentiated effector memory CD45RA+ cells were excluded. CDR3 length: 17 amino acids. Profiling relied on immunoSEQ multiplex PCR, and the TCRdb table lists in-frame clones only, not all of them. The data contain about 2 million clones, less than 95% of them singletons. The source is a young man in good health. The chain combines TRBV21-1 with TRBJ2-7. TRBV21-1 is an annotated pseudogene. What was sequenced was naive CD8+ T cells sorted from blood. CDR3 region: CASSARGPSRSLYEQYF. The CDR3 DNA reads TGTGCCAGCAGCGCCCGGGGACCGAGTCGGTCACTTTACGAGCAGTACTTC.